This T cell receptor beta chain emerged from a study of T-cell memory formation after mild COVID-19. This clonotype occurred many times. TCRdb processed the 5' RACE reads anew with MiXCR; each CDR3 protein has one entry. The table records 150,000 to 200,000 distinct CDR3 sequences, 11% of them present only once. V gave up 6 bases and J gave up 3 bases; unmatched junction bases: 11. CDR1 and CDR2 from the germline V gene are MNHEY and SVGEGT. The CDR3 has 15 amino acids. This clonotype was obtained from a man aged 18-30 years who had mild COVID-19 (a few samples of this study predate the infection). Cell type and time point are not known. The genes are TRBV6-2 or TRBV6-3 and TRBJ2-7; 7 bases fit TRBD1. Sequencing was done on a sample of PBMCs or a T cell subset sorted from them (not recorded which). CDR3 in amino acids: CASSFDRVRYYEQYV. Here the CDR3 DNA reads TGTGCCAGCAGCTTCGACAGGGTCCGATACTACGAGCAGTACGTC.